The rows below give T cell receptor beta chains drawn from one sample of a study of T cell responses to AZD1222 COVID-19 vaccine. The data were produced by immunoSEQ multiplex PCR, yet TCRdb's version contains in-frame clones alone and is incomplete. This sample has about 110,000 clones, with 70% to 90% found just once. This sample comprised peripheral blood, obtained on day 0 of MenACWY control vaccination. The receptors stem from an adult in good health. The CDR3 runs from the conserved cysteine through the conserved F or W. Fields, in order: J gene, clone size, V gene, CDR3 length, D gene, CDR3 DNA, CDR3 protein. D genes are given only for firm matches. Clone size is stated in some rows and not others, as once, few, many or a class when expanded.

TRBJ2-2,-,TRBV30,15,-,TGTGCCTGGAGTGTACTGGGCCTCAACACCGGGGAGCTGTTTTTT,CAWSVLGLNTGELFF
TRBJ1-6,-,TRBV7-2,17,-,TGTGCCAGCAGCCTCGTATCCCCGGCTGCCGGGCACTCACCCCTCCACTTT,CASSLVSPAAGHSPLHF
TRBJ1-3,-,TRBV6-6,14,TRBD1,TGTGCCAGCAGTGGAAGGGACAGGGGAAACACCATATATTTT,CASSGRDRGNTIYF
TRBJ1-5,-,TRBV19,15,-,TGTGCCAGTAAAGGGGACCCTGTAAGCAATCAGCCCCAGCATTTT,CASKGDPVSNQPQHF
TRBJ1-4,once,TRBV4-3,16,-,TGCGCCAGCAGCCAAGATCGGCGGGGTTGGGGTGAAAAACTGTTTTTT,CASSQDRRGWGEKLFF
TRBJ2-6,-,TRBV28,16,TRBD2,TGTGCCAGCAGACCCAGCGGGAGAGCTGGGGCCAACGTCCTGACTTTC,CASRPSGRAGANVLTF
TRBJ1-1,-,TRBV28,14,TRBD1,TGTGCCAGCAGCCGGTCAGGGGGTTCGACTGAAGCTTTCTTT,CASSRSGGSTEAFF
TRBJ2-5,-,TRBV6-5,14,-,TGTGCCAGCCGTTCCGCGCGCTTGCAAGAGACCCAGTACTTC,CASRSARLQETQYF
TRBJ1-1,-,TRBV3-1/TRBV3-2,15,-,TGTGCCAGCAGCCTGGGATGGGGGCCAGAGGGAAGGGCTTTCTTT,CASSLGWGPEGRAFF
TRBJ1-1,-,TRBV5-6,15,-,TGTGCCAGCAGCAATCGGGACACCTGGAACACTGAAGCTTTCTTT,CASSNRDTWNTEAFF
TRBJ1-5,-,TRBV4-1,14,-,TGCGCCAGCAGCCAAGATCCGGGGGATCAGCCCCAGCATTTT,CASSQDPGDQPQHF
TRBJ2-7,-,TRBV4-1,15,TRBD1,TGCGCCAGCAGCCCCCGGGACAGGGACGACTACGAGCAGTACTTC,CASSPRDRDDYEQYF
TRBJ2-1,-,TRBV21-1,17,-,TGTGCCAGCAGCAAAACCTTCCTACCTCTAGCGCGGAATGAGCAGTTCTTC,CASSKTFLPLARNEQFF
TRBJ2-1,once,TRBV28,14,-,TGTGCCAGCAGTTTATTGGCCGAAACCAGGGAGCAGTTCTTC,CASSLLAETREQFF
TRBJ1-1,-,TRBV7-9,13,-,TGTGCCAGCAGCTGGGAGGTGAACACTGAAGCTTTCTTT,CASSWEVNTEAFF
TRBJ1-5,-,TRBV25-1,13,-,TGTGCCAGCAAACGACAGGGCAATCAGCCCCAGCATTTT,CASKRQGNQPQHF
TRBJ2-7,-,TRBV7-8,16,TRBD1,TGTGCCAGCAGCTTGAGGACAGGACGCTATCCCTACGAGCAGTACTTC,CASSLRTGRYPYEQYF